This T cell receptor beta chain was recorded in a study of early T cells in non-severe SARS-CoV-2 infection. Looking at the study overall: The chains were unpaired, and the sequenced material was bulk RNA from unsorted whole blood.

The germline V and J ends were trimmed by 6 bases and 6 bases, with 12 bases remaining between them. The CDR3 sequence is 12 residues long. Germline lookup yields CDR1 MNHEY and CDR2 SVGAGI. Findings and limits, study-wide: Sequences matched to VDJdb favored anti-spike CD8 responses, while private and CD4 specificities were missed.

This clonotype was counted at least ten times. The target antigen is unknown. Via MiXCR, TCRdb re-called the 5' RACE reads, giving one row per CDR3 protein. The sample lists some 58,000 distinct CDR3 sequences, about an eighth occurring once. The sequencing sample was made of whole blood. This receptor was identified in an adult who was a healthcare worker with PCR-confirmed SARS-CoV-2 infection or an uninfected control (not recorded which). The chain recombines TRBV6-5 with TRBJ2-7, with D perhaps matching TRBD1 (6 bases). CDR3 region: CASSLTGGEQYF. CDR3 DNA: TGTGCCAGCAGCTTGACAGGAGGCGAGCAGTACTTC.